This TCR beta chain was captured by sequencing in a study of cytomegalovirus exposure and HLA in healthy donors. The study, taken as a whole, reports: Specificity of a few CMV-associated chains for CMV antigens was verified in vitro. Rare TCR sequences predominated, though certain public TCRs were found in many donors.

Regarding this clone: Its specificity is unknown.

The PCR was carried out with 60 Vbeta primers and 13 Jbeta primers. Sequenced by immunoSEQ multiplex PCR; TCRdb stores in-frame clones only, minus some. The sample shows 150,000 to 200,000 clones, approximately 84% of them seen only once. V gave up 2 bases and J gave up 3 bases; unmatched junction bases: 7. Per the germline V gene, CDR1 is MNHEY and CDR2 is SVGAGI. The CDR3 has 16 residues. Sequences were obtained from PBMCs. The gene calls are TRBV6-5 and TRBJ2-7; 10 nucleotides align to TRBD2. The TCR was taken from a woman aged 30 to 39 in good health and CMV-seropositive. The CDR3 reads CASSYASGSPLYEQYF. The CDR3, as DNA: TGTGCCAGCAGTTACGCTAGCGGGAGCCCTCTCTACGAGCAGTACTTC.